The next 9 T cell receptor beta chains were all read from a single sample in a study of T-cell memory formation after mild COVID-19. TCRdb ran MiXCR on the 5' RACE reads and lists one entry per CDR3 protein. Of hundreds of thousands of distinct CDR3 sequences listed, 20% to 25% were seen once; the top ten hold roughly 8.9%. Sequencing was done on a sample of PBMCs or a T cell subset sorted from them (not recorded which). The receptors were sampled from an adult woman who had mild COVID-19 (a few samples of this study predate the infection). Cell type and time point are not known.

The CDR3 sequence is CATATGYQPQHF. CDR3 DNA sequence: TGTGCCACCGCAACCGGCTACCAGCCCCAGCATTTT. This chain connects TRBV27 to TRBJ1-5; D ambiguous. Trimming removed 10 bases from V and 7 bases from J, with 14 bases in between. The germline CDR1 and CDR2 sequences are MNHEY and SMNVEV (reference sequence). This CDR3 contains 12 residues.

The V and J genes are TRBV20-1 and TRBJ1-6; D uncertain. Trimming stripped 1 base from V and 8 bases from J, with 9 bases between. This CDR3 has 13 residues. From germline, CDR1 is DFQATT and CDR2 SNEGSKA (reference sequence). CDR3 loop: CSARVSRDSPLHF. The CDR3, as DNA: TGCAGTGCTAGAGTTTCCCGGGATTCACCCCTCCACTTT.

The genes are TRBV21-1 and TRBJ1-4; whether TRBD1, the table's D call, matches the DNA was not checked. TRBV21-1 is shown as a pseudogene. The CDR3 extends over 16 amino acids. CDR3 loop: CASSNGPEEANEKLFF. CDR3 nucleotide sequence: TGTGCCAGCAGCAATGGTCCCGAAGAGGCTAATGAAAAACTGTTTTTT.

The table lists this clonotype with many counts. This sequence joins TRBV5-1 and TRBJ1-1; D is unresolved. The CDR3 runs to 13 residues. Germline V lookup: CDR1 SGHRS, CDR2 YFSETQ. The ends were cut back, 1 base at V and 3 bases at J, with 7 bases in the middle. CDR3 region: CASSLLGYTEAFF. The CDR3 DNA follows: TGCGCCAGCAGCTTGTTAGGATACACTGAAGCTTTCTTT.

The gene calls are TRBV28 and TRBJ2-2, with D tentatively TRBD2 (6 bases). The CDR3 loop spans 14 amino acids. V was shortened by 4 bases and J by 4 bases, with 10 bases between the two germline ends. Germline CDR1 and CDR2: MDHEN and SYDVKM. The CDR3: CASSSPGATGELFF. CDR3 in DNA: TGTGCCAGCAGTTCGCCGGGAGCCACCGGGGAGCTGTTTTTT.

The chain carries TRBV5-5 and TRBJ2-7, with 11 nucleotides matching TRBD2. The CDR3 is 15 amino acids. The V segment lost 4 bases and the J segment 2 bases; nucleotides outside the gene matches: 5. The germline CDR1 and CDR2 sequences are SGHKS and YYEKEE (reference sequence). The CDR3 loop reads CASSPRLAGPYEQYF. The CDR3 DNA follows: TGTGCCAGCAGCCCCAGACTAGCGGGACCCTACGAGCAGTACTTC. Variable domain in full (rest from reference TRBV5-5 and TRBJ2-7): DAGVTQSPTHLIKTRGQQVTLRCSPISGHKSVSWYQQVLGQGPQFIFQYYEKEERGRGNFPDRFSARQFPNYSSELNVNALLLGDSALYLCASSPRLAGPYEQYFGPGTRLTVT.

The CDR3 protein is CASSVGWLDTYGYTF. The DNA of the CDR3 is TGTGCCAGCAGCGTCGGGTGGCTGGACACCTATGGCTACACCTTC. The V gene is TRBV9, the J gene TRBJ1-2, with D possibly TRBD1 on 5 matching bases. The germline gives CDR1 SGDLS, CDR2 YYNGEE. The V and J ends lost 2 bases and 4 bases respectively, with 15 bases between them. The CDR3 runs 15 residues. Full variable domain (outside the CDR3, taken from reference TRBV9 and TRBJ1-2): DSGVTQTPKHLITATGQRVTLRCSPRSGDLSVYWYQQSLDQGLQFLIQYYNGEERAKGNILERFSAQQFPDLHSELNLSSLELGDSALYFCASSVGWLDTYGYTFGSGTRLTVV.

The table lists this clonotype with a few counts. The chain links TRBV15 to TRBJ2-3, with unresolved D. The CDR3 is made up of 13 amino acids. The ends were cut back, 7 bases at V and 5 bases at J, with 13 bases in the middle. Germline assignment: CDR1 LNHNV and CDR2 YYDKDF (reference sequence). CDR3 amino acids: CATTPRAVDTQYF. Here the CDR3 DNA reads TGTGCCACCACCCCAAGGGCCGTAGATACGCAGTATTTT. Based on the CDR3 plus reference TRBV15 and TRBJ2-3, the full variable domain is DAMVIQNPRYQVTQFGKPVTLSCSQTLNHNVMYWYQQKSSQAPKLLFHYYDKDFNNEADTPDNFQSRRPNTSFCFLDIRSPGLGDTAMYLCATTPRAVDTQYFGPGTRLTVL.

The J gene is TRBJ1-2, the V gene TRBV3-1; D not resolved. The CDR3 runs to 19 residues. The ends were cut back, 0 bases at V and 3 bases at J, with 23 bases in the middle. Germline CDR1 and CDR2: LGHDT and YNNKEL (reference sequence). The CDR3 loop reads CASSQDNPFSGSGYYGYTF. The DNA for the CDR3 is TGTGCCAGCAGCCAAGATAACCCCTTTTCTGGATCGGGCTACTATGGCTACACCTTC.